This paragraph reports one T cell receptor beta chain. Its target is not known. Reverse transcription of 0.5 to 1 ug RNA was carried out with random hexamers. The authors amplified TCR beta CDR3 across 54 Vbeta and 13 Jbeta using immunoSEQ multiplex PCR. TCRdb reprocessed the immunoSEQ multiplex PCR reads with MiXCR, giving one entry per CDR3 protein. The sample gives 100,000 to 150,000 distinct CDR3 sequences, around 94% of which show up once; over 0.2% is in the top ten. This sample was taken from a study of CD8 T cells in Susac syndrome. The study, taken as a whole, reports: Susac-specific public clones numbered sixteen in total CD8+ repertoires (and about five in CD8+ TEMRA repertoires). Susac CD8+ cells expanded clonally the most in TEMRA cells and in active patients.

Patients with Susac syndrome fulfilled recently defined diagnostic criteria for definite or probable disease. The TCR comes from a human donor with Susac syndrome. Sequencing was done on a sample of CD8+ T cells from PBMCs.

CDR3 in amino acids: CSARPLDRKTGELFF. DNA for the CDR3: TGCAGTGCTAGACCCCTCGACAGGAAAACCGGGGAGCTGTTTTTT. The chain uses TRBV20-1 and TRBJ2-2, with D possibly being TRBD1 (6 bases). CDR3 length equals 15 residues. Germline V gene lookup returns CDR1 DFQATT and CDR2 SNEGSKA (reference sequence). V lost 2 bases and J 5 bases, leaving 15 bases between the germline ends.